The table lists the clone carrying this T cell receptor (beta chain) with a count of one. Vbeta (60) and Jbeta (13) primers were used in the PCR. The protocol was immunoSEQ multiplex PCR, while the TCRdb copy is restricted to in-frame clones and leaves out a portion. The sample has 90,000 or so clones; about 78% are singletons. This record comes from a study of cytomegalovirus exposure and HLA in healthy donors. Study overall: HLA-typed donors were the source of some 80 million unique TCRs, which an early data release held.

Germline V CDR1 and CDR2: SGHRS, YFSETQ. The CDR3 contains 11 residues. Sequencing was performed on PBMCs. This TCR was recovered from a woman aged 40 to 49 in good health and CMV-seronegative. This chain joins TRBV5-1 and TRBJ2-5; a weak D match, TRBD2 (6 bases). The J call may be mistaken, given a closer DNA end match to TRBJ2-7. CDR3 amino acids: CASSGTYEQYF. Written as DNA, the CDR3 is TGCGCCAGCAGCGGGACTTACGAGCAGTACTTC.